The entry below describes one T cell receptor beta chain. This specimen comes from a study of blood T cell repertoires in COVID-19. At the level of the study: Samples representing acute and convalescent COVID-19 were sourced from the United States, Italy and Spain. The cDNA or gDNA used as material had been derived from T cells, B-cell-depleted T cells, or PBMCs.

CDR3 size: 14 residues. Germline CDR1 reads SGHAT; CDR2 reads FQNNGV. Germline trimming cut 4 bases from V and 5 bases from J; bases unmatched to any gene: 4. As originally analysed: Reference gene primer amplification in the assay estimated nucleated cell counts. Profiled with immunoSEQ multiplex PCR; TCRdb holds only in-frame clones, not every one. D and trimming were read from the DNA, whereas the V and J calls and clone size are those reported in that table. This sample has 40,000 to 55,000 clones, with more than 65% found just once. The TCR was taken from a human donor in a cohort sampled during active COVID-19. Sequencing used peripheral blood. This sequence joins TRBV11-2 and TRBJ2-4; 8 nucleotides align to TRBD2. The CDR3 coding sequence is TGTGCCAGCAGCTCTCGACTAGCGCAAAACATTCAGTACTTC. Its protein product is CASSSRLAQNIQYF.